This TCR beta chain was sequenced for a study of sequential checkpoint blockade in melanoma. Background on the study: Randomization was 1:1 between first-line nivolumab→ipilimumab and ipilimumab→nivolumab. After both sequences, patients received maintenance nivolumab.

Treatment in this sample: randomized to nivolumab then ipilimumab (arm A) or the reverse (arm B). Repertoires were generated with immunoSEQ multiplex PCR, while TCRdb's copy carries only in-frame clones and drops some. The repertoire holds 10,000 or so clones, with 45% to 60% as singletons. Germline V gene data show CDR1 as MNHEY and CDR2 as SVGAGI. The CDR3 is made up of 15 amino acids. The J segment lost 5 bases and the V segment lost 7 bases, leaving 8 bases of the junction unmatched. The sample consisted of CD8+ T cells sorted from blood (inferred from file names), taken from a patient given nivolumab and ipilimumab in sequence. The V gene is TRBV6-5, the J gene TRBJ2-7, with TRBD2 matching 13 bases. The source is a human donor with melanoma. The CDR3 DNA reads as TGTGCCAGCACCTCCGGGACTAGCGGGATGAACGAGCAGTACTTC. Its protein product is CASTSGTSGMNEQYF.